This T cell receptor (beta chain) comes out of a study of OX40 agonist ivuxolimab in advanced cancers. Overall study context: Partial responses were achieved by three patients, of whom one had hepatocellular carcinoma and two had cutaneous melanoma.

Only in-frame clones appear in the TCRdb table, and some are missing; sequencing was by immunoSEQ multiplex PCR. The profile shows about 69,000 clones, more than 85% of them singletons. Study results and caveats: The study found that CD8+ T cells averaged more expanded clones than CD4+.

Germline CDR1 and CDR2: LNHDA and SQIVND (reference sequence). This CDR3 has 16 amino acids. V was clipped by 3 bases and J by 0 bases, with 12 bases between them. Worth noting for this clone: The antigen is unknown.

The chain carries TRBV19 and TRBJ2-1; D unresolved. Sample: CD4+ or CD8+ T cells sorted from blood, taken in a trial of the OX40 agonist ivuxolimab. This receptor was obtained from an adult with an advanced solid tumor such as melanoma, head and neck, liver or kidney cancer. CDR3 nucleotide sequence: TGTGCCAGTAGTATCATACTGGGATCCTCCTACAATGAGCAGTTCTTC. As protein: CASSIILGSSYNEQFF. Based on the CDR3 plus reference TRBV19 and TRBJ2-1, the full variable domain is DGGITQSPKYLFRKEGQNVTLSCEQNLNHDAMYWYRQDPGQGLRLIYYSQIVNDFQKGDIAEGYSVSREKKESFPLTVTSAQKNPTAFYLCASSIILGSSYNEQFFGPGTRLTVL.